The 14 T cell receptor beta chains below come from one sample, sequenced in a study of cytotoxic CD8 clonotypes in ibrutinib-treated CLL. Clones were sequenced by immunoSEQ multiplex PCR, and TCRdb holds only the in-frame ones, with some missing. The sample has 19,000 or so clones, about 85% seen once. Sequencing was performed on PBMCs, taken before ibrutinib treatment. The source of these receptors is a human donor with chronic lymphocytic leukemia.

The chain carries TRBV2 and TRBJ2-3, with no clear D. The CDR3 has 14 amino acids. The V end lost 3 bases, the J end lost 4 bases, and 11 bases lay between the germline ends. Germline-derived CDR1 and CDR2 are SNHLY and FYNNEI. The CDR3 nucleotides read TGTGCCAGCAGTGACTGGACCGCAGCAGATACGCAGTATTTT. Its translation is CASSDWTAADTQYF.

The rearrangement joins TRBV11-2 to TRBJ1-2, with TRBD1 as a possible D gene (6 bases). This CDR3 is built from 13 residues. V gave up 5 bases and J gave up 6 bases, with 13 bases separating them. The V gene's germline CDR1 is SGHAT and CDR2 FQNNGV. The CDR3 nucleotides read TGTGCCAGCAGCCCCAGCGGACAGCATGGCTACACCTTC. Protein sequence: CASSPSGQHGYTF.

The chain uses TRBV6-1 and TRBJ2-7; 10 positions match TRBD2. V dropped 5 bases and J dropped 5; count of bases not matched to a gene: 6. This CDR3 comprises 14 residues. The germline gives CDR1 MNHNS, CDR2 SASEGT. As DNA, the CDR3 is TGTGCCAGCAGTCAACTAGCGGGGAAGCACGAGCAGTACTTC. Protein: CASSQLAGKHEQYF.

This clone occurred once. The chain carries TRBV6-5 and TRBJ2-7; D gene uncertain. Germline CDR1 and CDR2: MNHEY and SVGAGI. The CDR3 extends over 13 amino acids. V was pared by 6 bases and J by 4 bases, with 13 bases between. The CDR3 DNA is TGTGCCAGCAGCTCCCTAGGCCCTTACGAGCAGTACTTC. Translating it yields CASSSLGPYEQYF.

This clone was found a few times. This rearrangement joins TRBV7-3 to TRBJ2-3; D possibly corresponds to TRBD2 (6 bases). V lost 1 base and J 4 bases, leaving 18 bases between the germline ends. The CDR3 has 17 amino acids. CDR1 and CDR2 (germline): SGHTA, FQGTGA. The CDR3 DNA reads TGTGCCAGCAGCTTAAACCCCACGGCTGGGGAGGCAGATACGCAGTATTTT. It translates to CASSLNPTAGEADTQYF.

This chain connects TRBV6-5 to TRBJ2-2; D perhaps matches TRBD2 (6 bases). This CDR3 is built from 14 residues. Per the germline V gene, CDR1 is MNHEY and CDR2 is SVGAGI. V gave up 6 bases and J gave up 7 bases, with 15 bases separating them. The CDR3 bases are TGTGCCAGCAGCCGCCAGGGAGGAGGCGGGGAGCTGTTTTTT. Encoded protein: CASSRQGGGGELFF.

The chain recombines TRBV10-3 with TRBJ2-5, with D possibly matching TRBD2 (5 bases). CDR3 size: 16 residues. The V end lost 2 bases, the J end lost 0 bases, and 13 bases lay between the germline ends. From germline, CDR1 is ENHRY and CDR2 SYGVKD. CDR3 bases: TGTGCCATCAGTGAGAGGAAAGGGAGTTACCAAGAGACCCAGTACTTC. This gives the protein CAISERKGSYQETQYF.

The chain recombines TRBV27 with TRBJ2-7; 7 bases fit TRBD2. This CDR3 spans 14 amino acids. With V trimmed by 6 bases and J by 4 bases, 9 bases remained unmatched. Looked up from germline, CDR1 is MNHEY and CDR2 is SMNVEV (reference sequence). CDR3 loop: CASRPGTGGYEQYF. The CDR3 DNA reads as TGTGCCAGCAGACCCGGGACGGGAGGATACGAGCAGTACTTC.

The chain is built from TRBV4-1 and TRBJ2-1; D ambiguous. This CDR3 region has 13 residues. V was clipped by 4 bases and J by 8 bases, with 12 bases between them. CDR1 is MGHRA and CDR2 is YSYEKL in the germline V gene. CDR3 bases: TGCGCCAGCAGCCCTTGGACGGCATATGAGCAGTTCTTC. It is translated as CASSPWTAYEQFF.

This clone counts as medium-sized (0.01 to 0.1%). The V gene is TRBV18, the J gene TRBJ1-5; 11 bases line up with TRBD1. There are 15 residues in the CDR3. Germline V CDR1 and CDR2: KGHSH, LQKENI. J lost 5 bases, V lost 2 bases, and 2 bases had no gene match. Here the CDR3 reads CASSPGQGADQPQHF. The CDR3 DNA is TGTGCCAGCTCACCAGGACAGGGGGCAGATCAGCCCCAGCATTTT.

This chain connects TRBV6-1 to TRBJ2-6; D unresolved. The germline gives CDR1 MNHNS, CDR2 SASEGT. Trimming took 1 base from V and 0 from J, leaving 1 base between them. The CDR3 is made up of 14 amino acids. CDR3: CASSEGSGANVLTF. CDR3 in DNA: TGTGCCAGCAGTGAAGGCTCTGGGGCCAACGTCCTGACTTTC.

V and J are TRBV5-1 and TRBJ1-1; 8 nucleotides agree with TRBD1. In germline, CDR1 is SGHRS, CDR2 YFSETQ. Germline trimming cut 3 bases from V and 1 base from J; bases unmatched to any gene: 5. This CDR3 contains 15 residues. The DNA of the CDR3 is TGCGCCAGCAGCTCAGGGGGCGTAGCGAACACTGAAGCTTTCTTT. This gives the protein CASSSGGVANTEAFF.

This clone occurred once. The chain employs TRBV7-2 and TRBJ2-7; D is unresolved. Germline V gives CDR1 SGHTA, CDR2 FQGNSA. The V gene lost 2 bases and the J gene lost 6 bases, with 5 bases spanning the gap. This CDR3 comprises 11 residues. The CDR3 bases are TGTGCCAGCAGCTTAATGGGCGAGCAGTACTTC. Its translation is CASSLMGEQYF. Complete variable domain (other parts from reference TRBV7-2 and TRBJ2-7): GAGVSQSPSNKVTEKGKDVELRCDPISGHTALYWYRQSLGQGLEFLIYFQGNSAPDKSGLPSDRFSAERTGGSVSTLTIQRTQQEDSAVYLCASSLMGEQYFGPGTRLTVT.

The chain carries TRBV15 and TRBJ1-5; D not resolved. Trimming removed 5 bases at V and 7 bases at J, with 21 bases between. This CDR3 contains 16 residues. In germline, CDR1 is LNHNV, CDR2 YYDKDF (reference sequence). The chain's CDR3 is CATSPRSRVLGQPQHF. CDR3 sequence (DNA): TGTGCCACCAGCCCGCGCTCGAGGGTTCTCGGCCAGCCCCAGCATTTT.